The sequence of this TCR beta chain was determined in a study of Ad26.COV2.S vaccination and SARS-CoV-2 variants. Concerning this clone: Its specificity is not known.

General study findings and limits: There was reportedly substantial breadth in spike-specific CD8+ and CD4+ T cell responses after vaccination. It is possible that the TCR breadth and depth analyses underestimated the total T cell responses. Researchers reported similar non-spike TCR breadth in vaccine and placebo recipients. Placebo recipients had lower spike-specific TCR breadth than vaccine recipients.

Repertoires were generated with immunoSEQ multiplex PCR, while TCRdb's copy carries only in-frame clones and drops some. The sample lists about 180,000 clones, 87% occurring once. V was pared by 0 bases and J by 7 bases, with 13 bases between. This CDR3 spans 14 amino acids. CDR1 is LNHNV, CDR2 YYDKDF, per germline (reference sequence). The TCR comes from a human donor who had recovered from COVID-19. The chain is built from TRBV15 and TRBJ2-7, with D unresolved. The source was peripheral blood, collected after recovery from COVID-19. The CDR3 loop is CATSRDPLLLEQYF. The CDR3 nucleotides are TGTGCCACCAGCAGAGATCCCCTTTTGCTAGAGCAGTACTTC.